Presented here are 19 T cell receptor beta chains from one specimen sequenced in a study of cytomegalovirus exposure and HLA in healthy donors. PCR used 60 Vbeta primers and 13 Jbeta primers. Assay used: immunoSEQ multiplex PCR; TCRdb lists only in-frame clones, some missing. The sample includes roughly 65,000 clones, around 68% of them seen just once. The sequenced sample was PBMCs. The origin of the receptors is a man aged 40-55 years in good health and CMV-seropositive.

About this clone: Sequence at one end of the junction differs from germline and may be a read error. DNA of the CDR3: TGTGCTAGCAGCTTAGGAAGGACATACCAAGAGACCCAGTACTTC. Residues: CASSLGRTYQETQYF. The chain joins TRBV7-7 to TRBJ2-5; D may be TRBD1 (5 bases). Per germline, CDR1 SSHAT and CDR2 FNYEAQ (reference sequence). The CDR3 sequence is 15 residues long.

This chain connects TRBV4-3 to TRBJ2-5, with 10 bases that match TRBD1. The CDR3 contains 16 residues. The V gene end was trimmed by 3 bases and the J gene end by 5 bases; junction bases not matched to a gene: 9. The germline gives CDR1 LGHNA, CDR2 YSLEER. In nucleotides, the CDR3 is TGCGCCAGCAGCCAGGGGGCGACAGGGGGCATGGAGACCCAGTACTTC. The encoded protein is CASSQGATGGMETQYF.

This chain links TRBV25-1 with TRBJ2-2; D is undetermined. This CDR3 has 11 amino acids. V lost 7 bases to trimming and J lost 3 bases, with 3 bases between them. Germline V gives CDR1 MGHDK, CDR2 SYGVNS. Here the CDR3 reads CASTDTGELFF. Here the CDR3 DNA reads TGTGCCAGCACTGACACCGGGGAGCTGTTTTTT.

The table lists this clone with a few counts. V usage is TRBV6-4 and J usage is TRBJ2-1; TRBD2 aligns across 11 bases. This CDR3 contains 14 residues. V dropped 3 bases and J dropped 7; count of bases not matched to a gene: 2. Germline CDR1 MRHNA, CDR2 SNTAGT. CDR3 nucleotides: TGTGCCAGCAGTGAAATAGCGGGGGGGAATGAGCAGTTCTTC. Encoded protein: CASSEIAGGNEQFF.

The V call is TRBV2, the J call TRBJ1-1; tentative D call: TRBD1 (6 bases). V lost 3 bases to trimming and J lost 0 bases, with 17 bases between them. The CDR3 contains 17 residues. From germline, CDR1 is SNHLY and CDR2 FYNNEI. CDR3 amino acids: CASSDWGRGLMNTEAFF. CDR3 nucleotides: TGTGCCAGCAGTGATTGGGGGCGCGGATTAATGAACACTGAAGCTTTCTTT.

The chain joins TRBV18 to TRBJ2-3; no definite D call. Trimming left V 3 bases short and J 2 bases short, with 12 bases between. CDR3 size: 15 residues. CDR1 and CDR2 (germline): KGHSH, LQKENI. CDR3 DNA: TGTGCCAGCTCACCGACTGGCGGCCACACAGATACGCAGTATTTT. Protein product: CASSPTGGHTDTQYF. The full variable domain, in which reference TRBV18 and TRBJ2-3 provide the parts outside the CDR3, is NAGVMQNPRHLVRRRGQEARLRCSPMKGHSHVYWYRQLPEEGLKFMVYLQKENIIDESGMPKERFSAEFPKEGPSILRIQQVVRGDSAAYFCASSPTGGHTDTQYFGPGTRLTVL.

V is TRBV2 and J is TRBJ1-1, with D uncertain. The CDR3 is made up of 13 amino acids. V gave up 8 bases and J gave up 3 bases, with 13 bases separating them. Germline CDR1 and CDR2: SNHLY and FYNNEI. The CDR3 DNA sequence: TGTGCCAGCCGGGTGGAACTTTACACTGAAGCTTTCTTT. Residues: CASRVELYTEAFF.

The chain uses TRBV2 and TRBJ2-2, with TRBD2 identical over 8 bases. Germline values: CDR1 SNHLY, CDR2 FYNNEI. This CDR3 spans 14 amino acids. V lost 5 bases and J lost 7; bases outside the gene matches: 6. DNA for the CDR3: TGTGCCAGCAGTCGGACTAGCAACTACGGGGAGCTGTTTTTT. As protein: CASSRTSNYGELFF.

The chain combines TRBV27 with TRBJ2-7; TRBD1 matches at 8 bases. The junction had 10 bases not matched to a gene; V was cut back by 6 bases and J by 3 bases. The CDR3 is 15 amino acids. Germline loops: CDR1 MNHEY, CDR2 SMNVEV (reference sequence). The CDR3 is CASRSTLDRGYEQYF. DNA of the CDR3: TGTGCCAGCAGATCCACCCTAGACAGGGGCTACGAGCAGTACTTC.

The CDR3 region is CSVFWYRGMNTEAFF. For the CDR3, the DNA is TGCAGCGTTTTTTGGTACAGGGGCATGAACACTGAAGCTTTCTTT. The rearrangement joins TRBV29-1 to TRBJ1-1, with 7 nucleotides matching TRBD1. This CDR3 is built from 15 residues. V lost 5 bases, J lost 0 bases, and 9 bases stayed unmatched. CDR1 is SQVTM, CDR2 ANQGSEA, per germline.

This clone has just a few counts. The rearrangement uses TRBV30 and TRBJ2-4; D is perhaps TRBD2 (7 bases). This CDR3 spans 14 amino acids. V was cut by 3 bases and J by 7 bases, with 16 bases left in between. Per the germline V gene, CDR1 is GTSNPN and CDR2 is SVGIG (reference sequence). This CDR3 is CAWSIPRGGNIQYF. The DNA for the CDR3 is TGTGCCTGGAGCATCCCCAGGGGAGGGAACATTCAGTACTTC.

The CDR3 region has the DNA TGTGCCTGGAGTGGTCGGCGACTCCGAGCTAGCACAGATACGCAGTATTTT. Amino acids: CAWSGRRLRASTDTQYF. The chain combines TRBV30 with TRBJ2-3; D is unresolved. V lost 1 base to trimming and J lost 0 bases, with 17 bases between them. The CDR3 covers 17 residues. The V gene's germline CDR1 is GTSNPN and CDR2 SVGIG (reference sequence).

This clone appeared a few times. This chain joins TRBV19 and TRBJ2-5; 8 bases match TRBD2. Losses at the gene ends were 10 bases for V and 1 base for J; bases not matched to a gene: 11. This CDR3 is 15 amino acids long. CDR1 is LNHDA, CDR2 SQIVND, per germline (reference sequence). The CDR3 sequence: CATSPRGGTQETQYF. The CDR3, as DNA: TGTGCCACCTCCCCACGGGGGGGAACCCAAGAGACCCAGTACTTC.

This clone was picked up a small number of times. This chain links TRBV19 with TRBJ1-5; TRBD1 is a possible D gene (5 bases). V lost 6 bases to trimming and J lost 7 bases, with 19 bases between them. Per the germline V gene, CDR1 is LNHDA and CDR2 is SQIVND (reference sequence). The CDR3 contains 15 residues. The CDR3 bases are TGTGCCAGTAGCAGCGGGACCTTGGGGATCCAGCCCCAGCATTTT. It encodes CASSSGTLGIQPQHF.

The V and J genes are TRBV30 and TRBJ2-7; tentatively, D is TRBD2 (5 bases). CDR1 GTSNPN and CDR2 SVGIG come from the germline V gene (reference sequence). The CDR3 length is 12 residues. The germline V and J ends were trimmed by 6 bases and 2 bases, with 11 bases remaining between them. The chain's CDR3 is CACTGVPYEQYF. CDR3 coding DNA: TGTGCCTGCACCGGGGTCCCCTACGAGCAGTACTTC.

The J gene is TRBJ2-6, the V gene TRBV6-6; the match to TRBD1 covers 8 bases. V shed 7 bases and J 1 base; nucleotides not matched to a gene: 6. Germline CDR1 reads MNHNY; CDR2 reads SVGAGI (reference sequence). The CDR3 runs to 16 residues. The CDR3 loop reads CASKRGDRSGANVLTF. CDR3 DNA sequence: TGTGCCAGCAAAAGAGGGGACAGGTCTGGGGCCAACGTCCTGACTTTC.

V is TRBV2 and J is TRBJ1-5; D is uncertain. The V gene lost 2 bases and the J gene lost 6 bases, with 5 bases spanning the gap. Germline V gene lookup returns CDR1 SNHLY and CDR2 FYNNEI. This CDR3 is 12 amino acids long. CDR3 protein: CASSERGQPQHF. DNA of the CDR3: TGTGCCAGCAGTGAACGGGGTCAGCCCCAGCATTTT.

The rearrangement joins TRBV7-9 to TRBJ2-1; 8 bases fit TRBD2. The CDR3 extends over 16 amino acids. Germline CDR1 and CDR2: SEHNR and FQNEAQ (reference sequence). J gave up 0 bases and V 5 bases, and 6 bases lay outside the gene matches. The CDR3 reads CASSTSGSSSYNEQFF. The CDR3 coding sequence is TGTGCCAGCAGCACTAGCGGATCGAGCTCCTACAATGAGCAGTTCTTC.

The chain combines TRBV4-1 with TRBJ1-5; possible D gene TRBD1, 5 bases. Germline CDR1 and CDR2: MGHRA and YSYEKL. The CDR3 spans 17 residues. Trimming pared 3 bases from V and 6 bases from J, leaving 21 bases between. The CDR3 DNA is TGCGCCAGCAGCCAGCCTGGCCACAGGCAGGGCGGTCAGCCCCAGCATTTT. Translation: CASSQPGHRQGGQPQHF.